These 19 T cell receptor beta chains were all obtained from the same sample, sequenced in a study of control samples from healthy donors and cancer patients. The method was immunoSEQ multiplex PCR; TCRdb's version includes in-frame clones alone and lacks a portion of them. Among 110,000 to 150,000 clones, roughly 92% were seen once, and the ten largest hold around 11%. The sequencing input was blood. Every receptor here comes from a man younger than 45 in good health.

J is TRBJ2-7 and V is TRBV18; 12 nucleotides match TRBD2. CDR1 and CDR2 (germline): KGHSH, LQKENI. The CDR3 totals 17 residues. Trimming removed 3 bases from V and 1 base from J; junction bases left unmatched: 7. The CDR3 spells CASSPSQGLAGSYEQYF. The CDR3 coding sequence is TGTGCCAGCTCACCGAGTCAGGGACTAGCGGGTTCCTACGAGCAGTACTTC.

This chain joins TRBV6-6 and TRBJ2-7; D possibly corresponds to TRBD1 (5 bases). CDR1 is MNHNY and CDR2 is SVGAGI in the germline V gene (reference sequence). The germline V and J ends were trimmed by 6 bases and 3 bases, with 18 bases remaining between them. The CDR3 has 15 residues. The CDR3 sequence is CASRDTSGFFYEQYF. CDR3 sequence (DNA): TGTGCCAGCAGGGACACCTCAGGGTTTTTCTACGAGCAGTACTTC.

This chain joins TRBV7-6 and TRBJ2-7, with 10 nucleotides matching TRBD2. V dropped 5 bases and J dropped 7; count of bases not matched to a gene: 14. Germline V gives CDR1 SGHVS, CDR2 FNYEAQ. The CDR3 has 16 amino acids. The CDR3 DNA reads as TGTGCCAGCAGCCGACAACTCCTAGCGGGAGTCGGTGAGCAGTACTTC. It translates to CASSRQLLAGVGEQYF.

The chain uses TRBV12-5 and TRBJ1-5, with a tentative D call TRBD1 (6 bases). The V gene lost 0 bases and the J gene lost 0 bases, with 18 bases spanning the gap. Germline values: CDR1 LGHNT, CDR2 FRNRAP. The CDR3 runs to 19 residues. The CDR3 DNA follows: TGTGCTAGTGGTTTGGTACGGGCAGGGGACCCATATAGCAATCAGCCCCAGCATTTT. Protein: CASGLVRAGDPYSNQPQHF.

This clone turned up a few times. The chain combines TRBV4-3 with TRBJ1-5, with D possibly being TRBD1 (6 bases). The CDR3 is made up of 17 amino acids. With 0 bases removed from V and 5 bases from J, the gap between germline ends came to 17 bases. CDR1 and CDR2 from the germline V gene are LGHNA and YSLEER. The CDR3, as DNA: TGCGCCAGCAGCCAAGACCGGACAGACGAGAGTTATCAGCCCCAGCATTTT. This translates into CASSQDRTDESYQPQHF.

V usage is TRBV5-1 and J usage is TRBJ2-3; possibly TRBD2 for D (6 bases). Trimming removed 4 bases from V and 0 bases from J, with 15 bases in between. Germline V gene data show CDR1 as SGHRS and CDR2 as YFSETQ. This CDR3 contains 16 residues. DNA for the CDR3: TGCGCCAGCAGCCGACTCACTAGCCACAGCACAGATACGCAGTATTTT. Translated: CASSRLTSHSTDTQYF.

This rearrangement joins TRBV18 to TRBJ2-6, with unresolved D. The length of the CDR3 is 18 residues. Trimming shortened V by 3 bases and J by 2 bases, and 17 bases separated the two germline ends. Per the germline V gene, CDR1 is KGHSH and CDR2 is LQKENI. This chain's CDR3 is CASSPNSGGAPGANVLTF. The CDR3 DNA reads TGTGCCAGCTCACCCAACTCTGGCGGAGCCCCTGGGGCCAACGTCCTGACTTTC.

The chain has TRBV5-4 and TRBJ1-1; D not resolved. Germline CDR1 is SGHNT and CDR2 is YYREEE (reference sequence). V lost 2 bases to trimming and J lost 5 bases, with 19 bases between them. This CDR3 is built from 16 residues. The chain's CDR3 is CASSFDLGGWETEAFF. CDR3 bases: TGTGCCAGCAGCTTCGATTTGGGAGGATGGGAGACTGAAGCTTTCTTT. Filled out from reference TRBV5-4 and TRBJ1-1, the complete variable domain reads ETGVTQSPTHLIKTRGQQVTLRCSSQSGHNTVSWYQQALGQGPQFIFQYYREEENGRGNFPPRFSGLQFPNYSSELNVNALELDDSALYLCASSFDLGGWETEAFFGQGTRLTVV.

J is TRBJ2-2 and V is TRBV6-5; no clear D gene. V was cut by 6 bases and J by 9 bases, with 17 bases left in between. This CDR3 has 14 amino acids. CDR1 MNHEY and CDR2 SVGAGI come from the germline V gene. CDR3: CASSTFDPFRELFF. CDR3 in DNA: TGTGCCAGCAGCACTTTCGACCCGTTCCGGGAGCTGTTTTTT.

This clone was seen only a few times. The chain has TRBV5-6 and TRBJ1-3; D possibly corresponds to TRBD1 (5 bases). The CDR3 is 15 residues long. The germline V gene encodes CDR1 SGHDT and CDR2 YYEEEE. Trimming removed 3 bases from V and 0 bases from J, with 10 bases in between. Here the CDR3 DNA reads TGTGCCAGCAGCTGGGGGGTCCGCTCTGGAAACACCATATATTTT. Amino acid sequence: CASSWGVRSGNTIYF.

The chain joins TRBV29-1 to TRBJ2-3; the D gene is possibly TRBD2 (5 bases). Germline V gene sequence: CDR1 SQVTM, CDR2 ANQGSEA. Trimming cost V 5 bases and J 7 bases, with 13 bases left between them. The CDR3 length is 12 residues. The CDR3 is CSVYGGLNTQYF. The CDR3 DNA sequence: TGCAGCGTTTACGGAGGTCTAAATACGCAGTATTTT.

The chain has TRBV3-1 (or the pseudogene TRBV3-2) and TRBJ1-1; possible D gene TRBD1, 5 bases. V lost 2 bases and J 2 bases, leaving 9 bases between the germline ends. Germline lookup yields CDR1 LGHDT and CDR2 YNNKEL (reference sequence). This CDR3 comprises 14 residues. The CDR3 here is CASSQYGQNTEAFF. The CDR3 DNA reads TGTGCCAGCAGCCAATACGGACAAAACACTGAAGCTTTCTTT.

The V and J genes are TRBV30 and TRBJ1-2; TRBD1 might be the D (6 bases). V lost 0 bases and J 1 base, leaving 18 bases between the germline ends. In germline, CDR1 is GTSNPN, CDR2 SVGIG (reference sequence). The CDR3 contains 17 residues. CDR3 residues: CAWSVEGGYQGNYGYTF. The CDR3 DNA is TGTGCCTGGAGTGTAGAGGGGGGTTATCAGGGTAACTATGGCTACACCTTC.

The chain is built from TRBV5-1 and TRBJ2-5, with D possibly called TRBD1 or TRBD2 (6 bases each). The CDR3 extends over 14 amino acids. Trimming took off 4 bases at V and 5 bases at J, with 15 bases between the two ends. CDR1 and CDR2 from the germline V gene are SGHRS and YFSETQ. The CDR3 DNA reads TGCGCCAGCAGCCAGGAGGGGGGAAAGGAGACCCAGTACTTC. Protein: CASSQEGGKETQYF.

V usage is TRBV3-1 (or the pseudogene TRBV3-2) and J usage is TRBJ2-5; TRBD2 matches 10 bases. Germline CDR1 reads LGHDT; CDR2 reads YNNKEL (reference sequence). V shed 3 bases and J 3 bases; nucleotides not matched to a gene: 10. The CDR3 loop spans 17 amino acids. DNA for the CDR3: TGTGCCAGCAGCCATTTCAAAGGGACTAGCGTTAAAGAGACCCAGTACTTC. Amino acids: CASSHFKGTSVKETQYF.

The chain recombines TRBV28 with TRBJ2-1; 8 bases line up with TRBD2. Germline lookup yields CDR1 MDHEN and CDR2 SYDVKM. This CDR3 is built from 13 residues. With V trimmed by 6 bases and J by 8 bases, 6 bases remained unmatched. The CDR3, as DNA: TGTGCCAGCAGACGGACTAGCATCCATGAGCAGTTCTTC. Translated, it gives CASRRTSIHEQFF.

This clone was recorded once. The chain is built from TRBV2 and TRBJ1-1; no reliable D call. Per germline, CDR1 SNHLY and CDR2 FYNNEI. Trimming shortened V by 2 bases and J by 1 base, and 11 bases separated the two germline ends. This CDR3 region has 15 residues. The CDR3 region has the DNA TGTGCCAGCAGTGAAAGCTTGTTACGGAACACTGAAGCTTTCTTT. This sequence encodes CASSESLLRNTEAFF. Complete variable domain (other parts from reference TRBV2 and TRBJ1-1): EPEVTQTPSHQVTQMGQEVILRCVPISNHLYFYWYRQILGQKVEFLVSFYNNEISEKSEIFDDQFSVERPDGSNFTLKIRSTKLEDSAMYFCASSESLLRNTEAFFGQGTRLTVV.

This clone turned up a few times. V usage is TRBV6-1 and J usage is TRBJ1-4; D unclear. The V end lost 0 bases, the J end lost 8 bases, and 13 bases lay between the germline ends. The CDR3 is 15 amino acids. Germline CDR1 and CDR2: MNHNS and SASEGT. CDR3 residues: CASSEALEGGEKLFF. The CDR3 DNA reads as TGTGCCAGCAGTGAAGCGCTTGAGGGCGGGGAAAAACTGTTTTTT.

Written as DNA, the CDR3 is TGTGCCAGCAGCCAGGGACAATATAGCAATCAGCCCCAGCATTTT. This translates into CASSQGQYSNQPQHF. V is TRBV3-1 (or the pseudogene TRBV3-2) and J is TRBJ1-5; maybe TRBD1 (6 bases). Germline assignment: CDR1 LGHDT and CDR2 YNNKEL (reference sequence). Trimming left V 3 bases short and J 0 bases short, with 9 bases between. The CDR3 spans 15 residues.